This TCR beta chain was identified in a study of blood T cells in healthy people across ages (dated by TCRdb to the mid-2010s). About the full investigation: In model experiments, template switching captured about one uniquely barcoded TCR beta cDNA molecule for every two T cells. Age-related changes in TCR beta repertoire diversity were measured in the study by deep sequencing normalized with unique cDNA molecular identifiers. The donors were split into four age groups: young (average approximately 16 years), middle-aged (about 40), aged (approximately 60) and long-lived (approximately 80). To avoid experimental bias, donors of different ages were spread randomly across the sequencing lanes. The study analyzed two additional independent replicas of 1 million unique cDNA reads from the same blood draw for two donors, one aged 18 to 30 and one aged 80 or older.

At the junction V is shortened by 8 bases and J by 4 bases; bases outside the gene matches: 14. Per the germline V gene, MGHRA is the CDR1 and YSYEKL is the CDR2. The CDR3 measures 19 amino acids from cysteine to phenylalanine. Only CDR3 DNA remains: 57 bases, in frame from the first base. The roughly 38 donors, aged about 6 to 100 years, were systemically healthy Caucasian individuals from Russia. Roughly 10 milliliters of peripheral blood were collected from each donor into EDTA-treated Vacutainer tubes. Ficoll-Paque density-gradient centrifugation was used to isolate PBMCs, with at least 6.5 million per sample. Total RNA was extracted from PBMCs with Trizol reagent, with at least 5 micrograms obtained per sample. Naive CD45RAhigh/CD27high T cell percentages were measured by flow cytometry on a PBMC aliquot from every donor. Library construction relied on 5' RACE. Data came from an Illumina HiSeq 2500. A second PCR of roughly 7 to 12 cycles was run with a J-beta primer mix and a sample-barcoded 5' primer. A template-switch 5' adaptor carrying 12 random nucleotides introduced a unique molecular identifier onto each TCR beta cDNA molecule. Each sample yielded at least 3 million CDR3-containing paired-end reads. The Mint cDNA synthesis kit, primed by a TRBC-specific oligonucleotide, was used to synthesize first-strand cDNA from all RNA. After uracil-DNA glycosylase treatment, a first 18-cycle PCR used universal primers M1SS and BC2_uni_R on all cDNA. The study's processing was this. For normalization, 1 million high-quality reads were randomly selected from each sample, with every read carrying a distinct molecular identifier. Reads with shared molecular identifiers were discarded instead of being binned into consensus sequences. CDR3 identification, clonotype clustering and error correction used MiTCR with a Q25 quality threshold and the strictest error-elimination algorithm. A nonparametric unseen species model using Euler transformation provided a lower-bound estimate of total TCR beta diversity. Using fastp trimming at Q25 and MiXCR clonotype assembly, TCRdb reanalyzed the public sequencing data and kept in-frame beta chains. Each CDR3 protein appears once, grouped with its most common genes and DNA. What appears here as the V and J calls and clone size reflects TCRdb's work, not the paper's. The sample table records approximately 1.5 million distinct CDR3 sequences; approximately 32% of these occur just once. The top ten clonotypes cover about 10% of the sample.

General conclusions and limits of the study: Observed TCR beta diversity correlated strongly with the percentage of naive T cells measured by flow cytometry. As age increased, observed TCR beta diversity per million T cells dropped in a roughly linear way, and a significant reduction was already evident by age approximately 40. Donor CMV infection status was unknown, potentially confounding age-related changes in expanded clonotypes. Estimates of total diversity based on one million sequenced T cells were regarded as lower bounds and as underestimates. Compared with the aged group, more naive CD4+ T cells, fewer expanded clones and increased TCR diversity were shown by the long-lived group, suggesting age selection. Conclusive comparison of naive and antigen-experienced compartments was prevented by the profiling of bulk unsorted PBMCs.

About this clonotype itself: The specificity of this receptor is unknown. The record has no base qualities; no much larger clone is one base away.

The receptor's source is a woman aged 25-40 years in good health. The sequenced sample was blood. Recombination connected TRBV4-1 to TRBJ2-2; 15 middle bases align to TRBD2. The CDR3 region: CASRYGAGTSGRTTGELFF. Read as DNA, the sequence is TGCGCCAGCCGTTATGGGGCAGGGACTAGCGGGAGGACCACCGGGGAGCTGTTTTTT.